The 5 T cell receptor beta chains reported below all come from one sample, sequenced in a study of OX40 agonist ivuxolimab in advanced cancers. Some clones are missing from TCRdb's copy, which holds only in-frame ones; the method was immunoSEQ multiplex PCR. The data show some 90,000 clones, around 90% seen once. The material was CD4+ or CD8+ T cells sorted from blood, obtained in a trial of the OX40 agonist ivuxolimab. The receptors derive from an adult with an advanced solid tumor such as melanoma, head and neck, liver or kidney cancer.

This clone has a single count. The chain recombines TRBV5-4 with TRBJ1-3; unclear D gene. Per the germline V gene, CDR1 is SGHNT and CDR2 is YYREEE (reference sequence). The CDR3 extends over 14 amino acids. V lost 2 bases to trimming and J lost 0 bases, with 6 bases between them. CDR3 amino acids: CASSFGSSGNTIYF. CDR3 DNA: TGTGCCAGCAGCTTTGGGAGCTCTGGAAACACCATATATTTT.

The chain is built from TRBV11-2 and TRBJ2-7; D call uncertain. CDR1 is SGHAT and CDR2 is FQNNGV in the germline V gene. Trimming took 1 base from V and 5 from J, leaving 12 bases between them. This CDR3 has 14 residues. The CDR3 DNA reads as TGTGCCAGCAGCTTAGGTGGGGTAGCAAACGAGCAGTACTTC. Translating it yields CASSLGGVANEQYF.

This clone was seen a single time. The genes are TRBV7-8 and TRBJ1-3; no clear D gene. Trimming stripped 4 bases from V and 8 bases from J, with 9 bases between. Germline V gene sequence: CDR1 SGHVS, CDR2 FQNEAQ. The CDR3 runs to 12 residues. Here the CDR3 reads CASSSRGDTIYF. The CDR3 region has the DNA TGTGCCAGCAGCTCTCGGGGTGACACCATATATTTT.

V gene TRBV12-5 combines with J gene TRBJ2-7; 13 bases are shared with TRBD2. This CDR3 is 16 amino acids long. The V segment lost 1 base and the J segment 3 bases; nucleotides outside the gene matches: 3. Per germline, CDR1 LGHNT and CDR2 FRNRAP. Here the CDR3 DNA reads TGTGCTAGTGGTTTGGGGACTAGCGGGAGTAACTACGAGCAGTACTTC. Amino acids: CASGLGTSGSNYEQYF.

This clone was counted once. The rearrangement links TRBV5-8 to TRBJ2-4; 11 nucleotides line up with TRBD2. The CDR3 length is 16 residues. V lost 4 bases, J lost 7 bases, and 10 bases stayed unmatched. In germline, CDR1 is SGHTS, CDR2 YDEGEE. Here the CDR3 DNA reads TGTGCCAGCAGCCGATCAACTAGCGGGAGAGAGAACATTCAGTACTTC. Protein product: CASSRSTSGRENIQYF.